The 21 T cell receptor beta chains below were found in one sample sequenced in a study of cytomegalovirus exposure and HLA in healthy donors. The primer mix had 60 Vbeta and 13 Jbeta primers. TCRdb's copy holds only in-frame clones and misses some; the assay was immunoSEQ multiplex PCR. The sample lists just under 250,000 clones, more than 75% occurring once. Input material: PBMCs. The origin of the receptors is a woman aged 40 to 49 in good health and CMV-seropositive.

The chain uses TRBV4-1 and TRBJ1-2; 11 bases fit TRBD1. J gave up 4 bases and V 0 bases, and 7 bases lay outside the gene matches. This CDR3 spans 17 amino acids. Germline CDR1 is MGHRA and CDR2 is YSYEKL. For the CDR3, the DNA is TGCGCCAGCAGCCAAGATCATGGGACAGGGGGAATCTATGGCTACACCTTC. Residues: CASSQDHGTGGIYGYTF.

This clone was observed a single time. The chain combines TRBV5-1 with TRBJ2-7; TRBD1 is a possible D gene (5 bases). CDR3 length equals 18 residues. Germline CDR1 reads SGHRS; CDR2 reads YFSETQ. V lost 0 bases and J lost 0, with 19 bases in between. The CDR3 nucleotides read TGCGCCAGCAGCTTGGCCCTCGGCAGGGCCCTACACTCCTACGAGCAGTACTTC. The encoded protein is CASSLALGRALHSYEQYF.

The chain links TRBV6-6 to TRBJ2-1; 10 nucleotides align to TRBD2. Germline CDR1 MNHNY, CDR2 SVGAGI (reference sequence). J was trimmed by 4 bases and V by 7 bases; bases with no gene match: 7. The CDR3 is made up of 15 amino acids. In DNA form, the CDR3 reads TGTGCCAGCACCGGACTAGCGGTTATGTACAATGAGCAGTTCTTC. It translates to CASTGLAVMYNEQFF.

The chain couples TRBV5-8 to TRBJ1-3; 11 nucleotides agree with TRBD1. There are 15 residues in the CDR3. Germline-derived CDR1 and CDR2 are SGHTS and YDEGEE. V shed 4 bases, J shed 7 bases, and the junction held 7 bases outside the gene matches. The CDR3, as DNA: TGTGCCAGCAGCGCCTCGGACAGGGGGCGGAACACCATATATTTT. As protein: CASSASDRGRNTIYF.

The rearrangement links TRBV19 to TRBJ2-4, with a tentative D call TRBD1 (6 bases). With 3 bases removed from V and 1 base from J, the gap between germline ends came to 10 bases. This CDR3 has 15 amino acids. The germline V gene encodes CDR1 LNHDA and CDR2 SQIVND (reference sequence). The CDR3, as DNA: TGTGCCAGTAGTATGTTCCAGGGGGCCAAAAACATTCAGTACTTC. It encodes CASSMFQGAKNIQYF.

This chain connects TRBV10-3 to TRBJ2-5; 9 bases are shared with TRBD2. The closer fit of TRBJ2-7 to the DNA end suggests the J call may be wrong. The CDR3 sequence is 15 residues long. Germline V gene data show CDR1 as ENHRY and CDR2 as SYGVKD. The CDR3 coding sequence is TGTGCCATCAGTGAATTGCGGGGGGGTACCTACGAGCAGTACTTC. This codes for CAISELRGGTYEQYF.

The chain is built from TRBV9 and TRBJ1-2; 9 bases map to TRBD1. CDR1 is SGDLS, CDR2 YYNGEE, per germline. The CDR3 runs to 16 residues. V gave up 0 bases and J gave up 4 bases; unmatched junction bases: 7. Written as DNA, the CDR3 is TGTGCCAGCAGCGTAGCTGGGGGACAGGGCGGCTATGGCTACACCTTC. The encoded protein is CASSVAGGQGGYGYTF.

The chain links TRBV6-5 to TRBJ2-5; possible D gene TRBD2, 6 bases. V was trimmed by 5 bases and J by 5 bases, leaving 12 bases between them. The CDR3 has 13 residues. The V gene's germline CDR1 is MNHEY and CDR2 SVGAGI. CDR3 sequence: CASSLGGWETQYF. The CDR3 DNA reads TGTGCCAGCAGTCTTGGGGGGTGGGAGACCCAGTACTTC.

CDR3 in DNA: TGTGCCAGCAGCTTTTCTCCAGGGATGAACACTGAAGCTTTCTTT. Protein product: CASSFSPGMNTEAFF. The chain couples TRBV7-6 to TRBJ1-1; possibly TRBD1 for D (5 bases). CDR1 and CDR2 from the germline V gene are SGHVS and FNYEAQ. This CDR3 comprises 15 residues. V was clipped by 3 bases and J by 0 bases, with 11 bases between them.

This clone was seen a single time. The chain joins TRBV7-2 to TRBJ2-3; the match to TRBD2 covers 7 bases. CDR3 length: 15 residues. CDR1 and CDR2 (germline): SGHTA, FQGNSA. V was clipped by 3 bases and J by 1 base; unmatched bases: 4. CDR3 sequence (DNA): TGTGCCAGCAGCTTCCAGCGGGGACGCACAGATACGCAGTATTTT. Translating gives CASSFQRGRTDTQYF.

This chain links TRBV19 with TRBJ2-1, with 9 bases matching TRBD1. This CDR3 spans 16 amino acids. V was clipped by 1 base and J by 4 bases; unmatched bases: 5. The germline V gene has CDR1 LNHDA and CDR2 SQIVND (reference sequence). DNA for the CDR3: TGTGCCAGTAGTATAGCCGGGACAGGGAATTACAATGAGCAGTTCTTC. It yields the protein CASSIAGTGNYNEQFF.

The gene calls are TRBV4-1 and TRBJ1-2; possibly TRBD1 for D (6 bases). This CDR3 has 14 amino acids. Between the trimmed V and J ends, which lost 2 bases and 7 bases, there was a span of 14 bases. CDR1 is MGHRA and CDR2 is YSYEKL in the germline V gene. CDR3 loop: CASSQYVGASGYTF. The CDR3 bases are TGCGCCAGCAGCCAATACGTGGGGGCCTCTGGCTACACCTTC.

The chain couples TRBV4-2 to TRBJ1-1; TRBD1 might be the D (6 bases). The CDR3 is 18 residues long. Germline CDR1 reads LGHNA; CDR2 reads YNFKEQ. The V end was cut by 1 base, the J end by 1 base, with 19 bases between. The CDR3 DNA follows: TGTGCCAGCAGCCAAGGGCCCCTTACGGGACATTCGAACACTGAAGCTTTCTTT. It is translated as CASSQGPLTGHSNTEAFF.

The V gene is TRBV19, the J gene TRBJ1-1, with TRBD1 as a possible D gene (6 bases). V dropped 5 bases and J dropped 4 bases, with 11 bases sitting between them. Germline lookup yields CDR1 LNHDA and CDR2 SQIVND (reference sequence). This CDR3 region has 13 residues. The CDR3 is CASSPRTVTEAFF. DNA of the CDR3: TGTGCCAGTAGTCCCAGGACAGTCACTGAAGCTTTCTTT.

This sequence joins TRBV29-1 and TRBJ1-3, with TRBD1 as a possible D gene (6 bases). The CDR3 spans 15 residues. The germline V gene encodes CDR1 SQVTM and CDR2 ANQGSEA. The germline V and J ends were trimmed by 7 bases and 4 bases, with 20 bases remaining between them. The CDR3 is CSGQGMGSGGNTIYF. Here the CDR3 DNA reads TGCAGCGGTCAGGGGATGGGGAGCGGAGGAAACACCATATATTTT.

This clone was observed a handful of times. Germline is not matched at one junction end, which may reflect a read error. This chain joins TRBV7-9 and TRBJ2-7, with TRBD2 matching over 8 bases. Germline-derived CDR1 and CDR2 are SEHNR and FQNEAQ (reference sequence). There are 15 residues in the CDR3. The CDR3 is CSSSPTSGPSYEQYF. DNA for the CDR3: TGTTCCAGCAGTCCAACTAGCGGTCCCTCCTACGAGCAGTACTTC.

Concerning this clone itself: Relative to the germline gene, one junction end is altered; a read error may explain this. The chain recombines TRBV7-9 with TRBJ1-3; 8 positions match TRBD1. The germline CDR1 and CDR2 sequences are SEHNR and FQNEAQ (reference sequence). This CDR3 is 15 amino acids long. CDR3 amino acids: CSSSSRTGLGDTIYF. DNA of the CDR3: TGTTCCAGCAGCTCAAGGACAGGGCTAGGAGACACCATATATTTT.

The rearrangement links TRBV19 to TRBJ2-7; a possible D gene is TRBD2 (5 bases). V lost 5 bases and J 2 bases, leaving 22 bases between the germline ends. CDR3 length: 17 amino acids. Germline assignment: CDR1 LNHDA and CDR2 SQIVND (reference sequence). The CDR3 sequence: CASSFRPIGSAPYEQYF. The CDR3 bases are TGTGCCAGTAGTTTTCGCCCGATAGGTAGCGCACCCTACGAGCAGTACTTC.

In its sample, this clone was seen once. The chain uses TRBV6-1 and TRBJ2-5; the D gene is possibly TRBD2 (7 bases). Trimming removed 3 bases from V and 5 bases from J, with 13 bases in between. This CDR3 comprises 14 residues. In germline, CDR1 is MNHNS, CDR2 SASEGT. The CDR3 region is CASSEGGGRETQYF. CDR3 sequence (DNA): TGTGCCAGCAGTGAGGGGGGGGGCAGGGAGACCCAGTACTTC.

This clone has just one count. This sequence joins TRBV4-3 and TRBJ1-3; TRBD1 might be the D (6 bases). This CDR3 has 15 amino acids. Germline-derived CDR1 and CDR2 are LGHNA and YSLEER. Trimming stripped 3 bases from V and 7 bases from J, with 16 bases between. CDR3 in amino acids: CASSQQGKARNTIYF. The DNA for the CDR3 is TGCGCCAGCAGCCAGCAGGGGAAGGCGAGGAACACCATATATTTT.

The chain combines TRBV21-1 with TRBJ1-1; the D segment call TRBD1 is taken from the table without a DNA check. TRBV21-1 is termed a pseudogene. The CDR3 is 19 amino acids. The CDR3 coding sequence is TGTGCCAGCAGCAAACGACCCCAACAGGGGGAAGTTGAGAACACTGAAGCTTTCTTT. This translates into CASSKRPQQGEVENTEAFF.